This TCR beta chain was identified in a study of immune heterogeneity within non-small cell lung tumors. Study-wide findings and caveats: The study found identical dominant CDR3 beta clonotypes recurring across tumor sites within a patient, alongside site-unique high-frequency clones.

Bulk tumor genomic DNA served as template, at around 600 ng per sample. Multiple biopsies spaced far apart were taken from each primary tumor during surgery. Enrolled patients presented with newly diagnosed, previously untreated non-small cell lung cancer and underwent curative surgery. The CDR3 runs 16 residues. The germline V gene encodes CDR1 MDHEN and CDR2 SYDVKM. Deletions cut 5 bases from V and 1 base from J, with 17 bases between. Amplification of TCR beta CDR3 was performed by multiplex PCR with 32 V and 13 J primers. From the multiplex PCR reads, TCRdb called clonotypes with MiXCR, one entry per CDR3 protein. This table holds 20,000 to 25,000 distinct CDR3 sequences, 25% to 35% found once. By share of the sample, this clonotype is medium-sized. What it binds is not known.

The gene calls are TRBV28 and TRBJ1-2; D perhaps matches TRBD1 (6 bases). Material: lung tumor tissue. This clonotype was obtained from a man aged 35 to 55 with non-small cell lung cancer. CDR3 nucleotide sequence: TGTGCCAGCAGTGTCATACAGGGTAGATTTAACTATGGCTACACCTTC. Residues: CASSVIQGRFNYGYTF.